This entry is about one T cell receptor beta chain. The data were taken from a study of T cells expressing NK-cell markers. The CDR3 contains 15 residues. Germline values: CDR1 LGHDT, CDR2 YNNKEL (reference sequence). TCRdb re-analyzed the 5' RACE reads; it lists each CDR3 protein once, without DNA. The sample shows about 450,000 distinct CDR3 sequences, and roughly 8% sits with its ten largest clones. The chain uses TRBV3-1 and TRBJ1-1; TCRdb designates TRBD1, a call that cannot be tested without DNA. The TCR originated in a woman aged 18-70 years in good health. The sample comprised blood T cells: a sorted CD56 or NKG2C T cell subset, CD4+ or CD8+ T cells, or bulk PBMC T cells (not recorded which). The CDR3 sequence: CASSPPRGSNTEAFF.